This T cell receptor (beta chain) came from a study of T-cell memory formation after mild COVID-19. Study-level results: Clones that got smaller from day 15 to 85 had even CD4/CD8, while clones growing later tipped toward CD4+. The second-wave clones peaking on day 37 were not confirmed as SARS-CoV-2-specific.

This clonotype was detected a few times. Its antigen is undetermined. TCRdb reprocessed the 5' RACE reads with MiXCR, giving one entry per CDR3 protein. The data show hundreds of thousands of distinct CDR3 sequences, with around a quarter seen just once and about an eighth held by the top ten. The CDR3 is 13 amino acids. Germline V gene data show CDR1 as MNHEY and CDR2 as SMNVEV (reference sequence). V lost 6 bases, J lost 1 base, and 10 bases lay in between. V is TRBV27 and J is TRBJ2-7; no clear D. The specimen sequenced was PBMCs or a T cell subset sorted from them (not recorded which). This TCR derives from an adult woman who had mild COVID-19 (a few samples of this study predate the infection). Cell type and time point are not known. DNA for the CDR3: TGTGCCAGCAGCCCGCTAACTTCCTACGAGCAGTACTTC. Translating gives CASSPLTSYEQYF.